One and the same sample provided the 10 T cell receptor beta chains below, sequenced in a study of blood T cell repertoires in COVID-19. Clones were sequenced by immunoSEQ multiplex PCR, and TCRdb holds only the in-frame ones, with some missing. Of roughly 350,000 clones in the sample, more than 75% were seen once. The sample consisted of peripheral blood. The receptors were gathered from a woman in her thirties with COVID-19, enrolled during active disease.

The sample holds one count of this clone. The chain has TRBV19 and TRBJ1-2; weak D call: TRBD1 (5 bases). Germline V CDR1 and CDR2: LNHDA, SQIVND (reference sequence). The CDR3 runs 11 residues. Trimming removed 8 bases at V and 4 bases at J, with 8 bases between. The chain's CDR3 is CASRTTYGYTF. CDR3 coding DNA: TGTGCCAGTCGGACAACCTATGGCTACACCTTC.

The chain recombines TRBV6-4 with TRBJ2-1; 7 bases match TRBD1. The CDR3 extends over 15 amino acids. V shed 3 bases, J shed 8 bases, and the junction held 10 bases outside the gene matches. Germline V lookup: CDR1 MRHNA, CDR2 SNTAGT. Here the CDR3 DNA reads TGTGCCAGCAGTGAGGTGGGCCTAGGGGGCGATGAGCAGTTCTTC. Protein sequence: CASSEVGLGGDEQFF.

The chain combines TRBV5-1 with TRBJ2-2; 10 nucleotides agree with TRBD2. The CDR3 is made up of 16 amino acids. Germline V CDR1 and CDR2: SGHRS, YFSETQ. V dropped 4 bases and J dropped 1; count of bases not matched to a gene: 4. CDR3 sequence reads: CASSPSSGRNTGELFF. The CDR3 coding sequence is TGCGCCAGCAGCCCATCTAGCGGGAGGAACACCGGGGAGCTGTTTTTT.

This sequence joins TRBV5-1 and TRBJ2-1, with TRBD2 matching 10 bases. This CDR3 region has 15 residues. V was clipped by 4 bases and J by 7 bases; unmatched bases: 8. The germline CDR1 and CDR2 sequences are SGHRS and YFSETQ. The DNA for the CDR3 is TGCGCCAGCAGCGTCGGACTAGCGGCTGGGAATGAGCAGTTCTTC. This sequence encodes CASSVGLAAGNEQFF.

V is TRBV5-4 and J is TRBJ2-1; 7 bases match TRBD2. The CDR3 is 15 amino acids. The germline gives CDR1 SGHNT, CDR2 YYREEE (reference sequence). The V and J ends lost 0 bases and 6 bases, in that order; junction bases with no gene match: 6. DNA of the CDR3: TGTGCCAGCAGCTTGGATGTGGGAGGGTTCAATGAGCAGTTCTTC. Translated, it gives CASSLDVGGFNEQFF.

This clone has more than one count but fewer than ten. The genes are TRBV5-4 and TRBJ2-3; D not resolved. The CDR3 sequence is 16 residues long. From germline, CDR1 is SGHNT and CDR2 YYREEE (reference sequence). V was trimmed by 2 bases and J by 0 bases, leaving 13 bases between them. The CDR3 DNA follows: TGTGCCAGCAGCTTCAAAGCGATCGCTAGCACAGATACGCAGTATTTT. Translating gives CASSFKAIASTDTQYF.

The chain recombines TRBV11-2 with TRBJ2-1; a weak D match, TRBD1 (5 bases). CDR1 is SGHAT, CDR2 FQNNGV, per germline. CDR3 length: 15 amino acids. V shed 1 base and J shed 1 base, with 8 bases lying between them. The DNA for the CDR3 is TGTGCCAGCAGCTTAGGGCAGGGTTCCTACAATGAGCAGTTCTTC. It codes for CASSLGQGSYNEQFF.

J is TRBJ2-2 and V is TRBV5-4; TRBD1 aligns across 9 bases. V shed 4 bases, J shed 5 bases, and the junction held 6 bases outside the gene matches. Germline loops: CDR1 SGHNT, CDR2 YYREEE (reference sequence). The CDR3 consists of 15 residues. Here the CDR3 reads CASSLGTGRTGELFF. The DNA of the CDR3 is TGTGCCAGCAGCCTGGGGACAGGGAGAACCGGGGAGCTGTTTTTT.

The V gene is TRBV7-9, the J gene TRBJ1-2; 8 bases map to TRBD1. The CDR3 contains 15 residues. Trimming cost V 6 bases and J 8 bases; bases outside gene matches: 14. CDR1 and CDR2 (germline): SEHNR, FQNEAQ (reference sequence). The CDR3 nucleotides are TGTGCCAGCAGAGACACCGGACAGGGTACGGGCGGCTACACCTTC. As protein: CASRDTGQGTGGYTF.

The CDR3 sequence is CASSLGRQETQYF. CDR3 bases: TGTGCCAGCAGTCTTGGCAGGCAAGAGACCCAGTACTTC. V is TRBV28 and J is TRBJ2-5; D gene unclear. From germline, CDR1 is MDHEN and CDR2 SYDVKM. V was clipped by 5 bases and J by 2 bases, with 9 bases between them. The CDR3 is 13 amino acids.